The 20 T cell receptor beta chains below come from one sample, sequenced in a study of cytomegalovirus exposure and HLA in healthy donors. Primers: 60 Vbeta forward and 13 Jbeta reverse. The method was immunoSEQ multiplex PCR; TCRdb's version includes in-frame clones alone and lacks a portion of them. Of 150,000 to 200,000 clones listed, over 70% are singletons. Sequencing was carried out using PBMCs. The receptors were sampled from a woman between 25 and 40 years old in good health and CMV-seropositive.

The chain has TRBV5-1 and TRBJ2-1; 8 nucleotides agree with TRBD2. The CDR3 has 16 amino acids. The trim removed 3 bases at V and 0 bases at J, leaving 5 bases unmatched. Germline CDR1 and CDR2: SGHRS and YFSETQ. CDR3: CASSSGGGSSYNEQFF. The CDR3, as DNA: TGCGCCAGCAGCTCCGGGGGGGGGAGCTCCTACAATGAGCAGTTCTTC.

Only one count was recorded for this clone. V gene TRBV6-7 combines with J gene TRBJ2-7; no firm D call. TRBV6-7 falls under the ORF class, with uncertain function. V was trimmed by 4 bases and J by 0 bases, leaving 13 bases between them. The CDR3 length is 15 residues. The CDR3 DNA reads TGTGCCAGCAGTTGGTGGTCAGTAAGCTCCTACGAGCAGTACTTC. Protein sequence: CASSWWSVSSYEQYF.

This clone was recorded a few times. This CDR3 is CASSPTDPNFEAFF. The CDR3 DNA reads TGTGCCAGCAGTCCGACAGATCCGAACTTTGAAGCTTTCTTT. The chain uses TRBV6-5 and TRBJ1-1; perhaps TRBD1 as D (5 bases). V shed 5 bases and J shed 7 bases, with 17 bases lying between them. The CDR3 runs 14 residues. The V gene's germline CDR1 is MNHEY and CDR2 SVGAGI.

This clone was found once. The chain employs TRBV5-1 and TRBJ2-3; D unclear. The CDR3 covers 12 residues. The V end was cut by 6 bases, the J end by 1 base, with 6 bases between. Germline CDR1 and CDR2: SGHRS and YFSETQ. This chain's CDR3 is CASNSGTDTQYF. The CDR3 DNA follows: TGCGCCAGCAATTCAGGCACAGATACGCAGTATTTT.

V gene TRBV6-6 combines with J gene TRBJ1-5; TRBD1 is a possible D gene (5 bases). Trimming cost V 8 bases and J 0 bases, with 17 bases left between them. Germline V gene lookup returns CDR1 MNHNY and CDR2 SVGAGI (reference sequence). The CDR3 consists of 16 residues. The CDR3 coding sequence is TGTGCCAGCCAACTATTGACAGATTATAGCAATCAGCCCCAGCATTTT. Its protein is CASQLLTDYSNQPQHF.

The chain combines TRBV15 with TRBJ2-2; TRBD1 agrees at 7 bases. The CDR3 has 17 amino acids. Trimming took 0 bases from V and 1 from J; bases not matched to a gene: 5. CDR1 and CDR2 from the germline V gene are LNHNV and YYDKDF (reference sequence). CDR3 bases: TGTGCCACCAGCAGAGACACGGCAGGGGGGAACACCGGGGAGCTGTTTTTT. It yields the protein CATSRDTAGGNTGELFF.

CDR3 region: CASSLFGGEYEQYF. CDR3 bases: TGTGCCAGCAGCTTGTTCGGGGGAGAGTACGAGCAGTACTTC. The rearrangement joins TRBV5-4 to TRBJ2-7; D is possibly TRBD2 (6 bases). This CDR3 region has 14 residues. With 1 base removed from V and 4 bases from J, the gap between germline ends came to 12 bases. Per germline, CDR1 SGHNT and CDR2 YYREEE (reference sequence).

The CDR3: CASSLRLAGYTDTQYF. CDR3 DNA sequence: TGTGCCAGCAGCTTGAGGCTAGCGGGCTACACAGATACGCAGTATTTT. V gene TRBV5-4 combines with J gene TRBJ2-3; 8 positions agree with TRBD2. There are 16 residues in the CDR3. Trimming removed 1 base from V and 2 bases from J; junction bases left unmatched: 6. CDR1 is SGHNT, CDR2 YYREEE, per germline (reference sequence).

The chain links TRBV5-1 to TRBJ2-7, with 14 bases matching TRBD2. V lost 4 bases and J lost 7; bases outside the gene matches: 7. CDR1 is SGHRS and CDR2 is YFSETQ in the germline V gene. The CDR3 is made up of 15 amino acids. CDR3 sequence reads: CASSATSGRAVEQYF. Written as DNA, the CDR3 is TGCGCCAGCAGCGCGACTAGCGGGAGGGCCGTGGAGCAGTACTTC. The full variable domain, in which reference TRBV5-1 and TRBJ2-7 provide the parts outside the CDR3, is KAGVTQTPRYLIKTRGQQVTLSCSPISGHRSVSWYQQTPGQGLQFLFEYFSETQRNKGNFPGRFSGRQFSNSRSEMNVSTLELGDSALYLCASSATSGRAVEQYFGPGTRLTVT.

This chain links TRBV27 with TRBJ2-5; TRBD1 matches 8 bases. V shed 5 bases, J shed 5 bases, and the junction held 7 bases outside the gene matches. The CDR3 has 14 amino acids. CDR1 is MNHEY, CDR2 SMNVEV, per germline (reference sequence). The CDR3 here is CASSADRVWETQYF. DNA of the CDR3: TGTGCCAGCAGTGCGGACAGGGTGTGGGAGACCCAGTACTTC.

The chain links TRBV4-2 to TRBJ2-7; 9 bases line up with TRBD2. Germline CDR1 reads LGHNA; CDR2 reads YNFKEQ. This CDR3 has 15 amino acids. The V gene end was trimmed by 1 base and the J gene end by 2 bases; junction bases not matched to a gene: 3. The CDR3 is CASSQVLAGAYEQYF. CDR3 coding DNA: TGTGCCAGCAGCCAAGTGTTAGCGGGAGCCTACGAGCAGTACTTC.

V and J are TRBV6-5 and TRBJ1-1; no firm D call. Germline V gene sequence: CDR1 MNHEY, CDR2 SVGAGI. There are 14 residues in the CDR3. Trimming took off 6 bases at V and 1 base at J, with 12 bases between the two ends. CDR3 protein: CASSRLRGNTEAFF. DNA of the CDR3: TGTGCCAGCAGCCGGCTCCGGGGGAACACTGAAGCTTTCTTT.

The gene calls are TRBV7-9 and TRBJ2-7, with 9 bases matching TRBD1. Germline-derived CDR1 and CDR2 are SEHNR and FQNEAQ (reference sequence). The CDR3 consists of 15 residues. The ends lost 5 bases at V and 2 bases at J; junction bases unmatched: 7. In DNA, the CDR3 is TGTGCCAGCAGCCCCGGACAGGGGAGGACCTACGAGCAGTACTTC. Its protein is CASSPGQGRTYEQYF.

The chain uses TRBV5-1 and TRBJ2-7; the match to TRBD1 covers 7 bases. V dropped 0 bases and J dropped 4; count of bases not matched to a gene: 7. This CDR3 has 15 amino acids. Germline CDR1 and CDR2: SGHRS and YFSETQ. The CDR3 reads CASSLGGTADYEQYF. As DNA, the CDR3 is TGCGCCAGCAGCTTGGGGGGGACAGCGGATTACGAGCAGTACTTC. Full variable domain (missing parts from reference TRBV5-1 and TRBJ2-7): KAGVTQTPRYLIKTRGQQVTLSCSPISGHRSVSWYQQTPGQGLQFLFEYFSETQRNKGNFPGRFSGRQFSNSRSEMNVSTLELGDSALYLCASSLGGTADYEQYFGPGTRLTVT.

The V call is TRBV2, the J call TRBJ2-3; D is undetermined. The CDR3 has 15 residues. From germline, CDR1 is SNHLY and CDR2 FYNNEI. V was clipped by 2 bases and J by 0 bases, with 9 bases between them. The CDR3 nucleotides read TGTGCCAGCAGTGAACGCCTCAGTAGCACAGATACGCAGTATTTT. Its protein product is CASSERLSSTDTQYF. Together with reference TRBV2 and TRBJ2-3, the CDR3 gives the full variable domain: EPEVTQTPSHQVTQMGQEVILRCVPISNHLYFYWYRQILGQKVEFLVSFYNNEISEKSEIFDDQFSVERPDGSNFTLKIRSTKLEDSAMYFCASSERLSSTDTQYFGPGTRLTVL.

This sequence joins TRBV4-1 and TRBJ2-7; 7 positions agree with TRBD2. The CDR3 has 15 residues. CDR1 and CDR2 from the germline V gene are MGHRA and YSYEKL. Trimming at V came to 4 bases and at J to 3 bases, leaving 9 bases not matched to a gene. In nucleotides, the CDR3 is TGCGCCAGCAGCCGGGCCTTAAGGGAGGGCTACGAGCAGTACTTC. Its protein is CASSRALREGYEQYF.

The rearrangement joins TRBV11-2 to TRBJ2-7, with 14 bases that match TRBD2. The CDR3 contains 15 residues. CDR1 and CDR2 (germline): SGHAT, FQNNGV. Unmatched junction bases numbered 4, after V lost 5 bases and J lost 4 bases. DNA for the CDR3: TGTGCCAGCAGCCTAGGGACTAGCGGGAGTTACGAGCAGTACTTC. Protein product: CASSLGTSGSYEQYF.

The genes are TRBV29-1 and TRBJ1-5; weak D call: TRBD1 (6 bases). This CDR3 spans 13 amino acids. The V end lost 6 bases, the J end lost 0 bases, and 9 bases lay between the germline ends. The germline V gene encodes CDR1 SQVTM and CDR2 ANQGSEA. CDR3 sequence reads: CSVGGGSNQPQHF. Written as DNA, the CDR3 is TGCAGCGTGGGAGGGGGTAGCAATCAGCCCCAGCATTTT. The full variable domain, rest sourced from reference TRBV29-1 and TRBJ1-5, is SAVISQKPSRDICQRGTSLTIQCQVDSQVTMMFWYRQQPGQSLTLIATANQGSEATYESGFVIDKFPISRPNLTFSTLTVSNMSPEDSSIYLCSVGGGSNQPQHFGDGTRLSIL.

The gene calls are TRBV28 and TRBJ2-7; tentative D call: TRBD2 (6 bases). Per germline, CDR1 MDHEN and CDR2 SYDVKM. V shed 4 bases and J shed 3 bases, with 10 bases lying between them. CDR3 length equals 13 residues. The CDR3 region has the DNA TGTGCCAGCAGTTCCGGGACTCACTACGAGCAGTACTTC. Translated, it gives CASSSGTHYEQYF.

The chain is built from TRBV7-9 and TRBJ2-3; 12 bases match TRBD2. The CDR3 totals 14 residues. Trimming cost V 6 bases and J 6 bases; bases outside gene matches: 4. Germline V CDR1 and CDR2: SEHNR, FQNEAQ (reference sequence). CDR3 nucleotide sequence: TGTGCCAGCAGACGACTAGCGGGAGAGGATACGCAGTATTTT. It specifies CASRRLAGEDTQYF.